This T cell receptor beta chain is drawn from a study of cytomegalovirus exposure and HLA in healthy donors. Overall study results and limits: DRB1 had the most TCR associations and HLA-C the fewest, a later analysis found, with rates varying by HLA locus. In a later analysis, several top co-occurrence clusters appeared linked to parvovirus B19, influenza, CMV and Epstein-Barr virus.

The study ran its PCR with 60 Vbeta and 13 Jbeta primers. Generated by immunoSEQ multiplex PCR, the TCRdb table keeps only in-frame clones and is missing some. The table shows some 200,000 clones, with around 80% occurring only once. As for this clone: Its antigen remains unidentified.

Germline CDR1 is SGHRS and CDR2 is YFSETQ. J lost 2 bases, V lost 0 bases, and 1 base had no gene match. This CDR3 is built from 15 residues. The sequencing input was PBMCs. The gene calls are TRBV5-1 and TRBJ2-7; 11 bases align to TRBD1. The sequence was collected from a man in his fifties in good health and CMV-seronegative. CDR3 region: CASSLAGQGAYEQYF. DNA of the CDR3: TGCGCCAGCAGCTTGGCGGGACAGGGGGCCTACGAGCAGTACTTC.